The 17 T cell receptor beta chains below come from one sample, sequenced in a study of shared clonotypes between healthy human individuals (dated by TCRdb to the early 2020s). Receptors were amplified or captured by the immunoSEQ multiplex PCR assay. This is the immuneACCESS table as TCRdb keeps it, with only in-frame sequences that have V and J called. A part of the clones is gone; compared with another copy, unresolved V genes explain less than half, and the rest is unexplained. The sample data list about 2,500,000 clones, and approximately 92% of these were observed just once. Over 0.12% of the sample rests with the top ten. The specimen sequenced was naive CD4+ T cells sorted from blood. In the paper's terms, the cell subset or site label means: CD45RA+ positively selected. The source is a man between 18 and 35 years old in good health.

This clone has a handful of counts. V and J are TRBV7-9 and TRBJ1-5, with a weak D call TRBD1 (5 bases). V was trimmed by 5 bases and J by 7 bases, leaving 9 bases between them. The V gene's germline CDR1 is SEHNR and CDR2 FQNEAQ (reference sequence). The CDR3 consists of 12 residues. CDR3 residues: CASSRGVQPQHF. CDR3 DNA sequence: TGTGCCAGCAGCAGGGGAGTCCAGCCCCAGCATTTT.

The CDR3 nucleotides read TGTGCCAGCAGTTTAAGGGGGTTAGAGACCCAGTACTTC. This sequence encodes CASSLRGLETQYF. The chain joins TRBV28 to TRBJ2-5, with a possible D match to TRBD1 (6 bases). This CDR3 spans 13 amino acids. Germline CDR1 is MDHEN and CDR2 is SYDVKM. The V gene lost 2 bases and the J gene lost 4 bases, with 8 bases spanning the gap. Drawing the rest from reference TRBV28 and TRBJ2-5, the complete variable domain is DVKVTQSSRYLVKRTGEKVFLECVQDMDHENMFWYRQDPGLGLRLIYFSYDVKMKEKGDIPEGYSVSREKKERFSLILESASTNQTSMYLCASSLRGLETQYFGPGTRLLVL.

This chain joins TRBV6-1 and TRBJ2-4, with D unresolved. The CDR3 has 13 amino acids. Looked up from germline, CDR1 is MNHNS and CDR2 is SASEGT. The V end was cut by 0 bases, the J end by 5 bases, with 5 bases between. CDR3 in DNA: TGTGCCAGCAGTGAAGCCCCCCAAAACATTCAGTACTTC. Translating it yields CASSEAPQNIQYF.

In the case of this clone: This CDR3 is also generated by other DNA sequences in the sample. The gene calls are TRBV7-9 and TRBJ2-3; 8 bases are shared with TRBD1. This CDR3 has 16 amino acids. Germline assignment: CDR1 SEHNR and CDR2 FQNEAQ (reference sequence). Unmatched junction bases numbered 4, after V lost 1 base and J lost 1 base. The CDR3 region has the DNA TGTGCCAGCAGCTTAGGTGACAGGGGTGGCACAGATACGCAGTATTTT. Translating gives CASSLGDRGGTDTQYF. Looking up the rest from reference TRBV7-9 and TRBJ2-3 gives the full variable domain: DTGVSQNPRHKITKRGQNVTFRCDPISEHNRLYWYRQTLGQGPEFLTYFQNEAQLEKSRLLSDRFSAERPKGSFSTLEIQRTEQGDSAMYLCASSLGDRGGTDTQYFGPGTRLTVL.

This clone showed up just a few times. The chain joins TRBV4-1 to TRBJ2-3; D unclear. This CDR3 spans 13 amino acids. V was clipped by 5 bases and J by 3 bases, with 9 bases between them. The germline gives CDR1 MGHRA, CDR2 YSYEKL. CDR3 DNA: TGCGCCAGCAGCTTTGGCTCTACAGATACGCAGTATTTT. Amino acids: CASSFGSTDTQYF.

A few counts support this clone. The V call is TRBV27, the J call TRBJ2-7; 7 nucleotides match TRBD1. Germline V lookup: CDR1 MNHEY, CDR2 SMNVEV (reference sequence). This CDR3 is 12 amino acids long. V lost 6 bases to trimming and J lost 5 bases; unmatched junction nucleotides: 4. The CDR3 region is CASRQGTHEQYF. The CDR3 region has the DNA TGTGCCAGCAGACAGGGGACCCACGAGCAGTACTTC.

CDR3 region: CASSDNGWNEQFF. In DNA, the CDR3 is TGTGCCAGCAGTGACAACGGGTGGAATGAGCAGTTCTTC. This chain uses TRBV6-1 with TRBJ2-1; D unclear. The CDR3 runs to 13 residues. Looked up from germline, CDR1 is MNHNS and CDR2 is SASEGT. V was shortened by 3 bases and J by 7 bases, with 10 bases between the two germline ends.

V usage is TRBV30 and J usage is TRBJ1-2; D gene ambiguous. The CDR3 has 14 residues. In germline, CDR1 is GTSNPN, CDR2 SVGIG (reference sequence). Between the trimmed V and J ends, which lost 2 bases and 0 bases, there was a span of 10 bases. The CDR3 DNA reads TGTGCCTGGAGTAGCTCAGTAACTAACTATGGCTACACCTTC. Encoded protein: CAWSSSVTNYGYTF.

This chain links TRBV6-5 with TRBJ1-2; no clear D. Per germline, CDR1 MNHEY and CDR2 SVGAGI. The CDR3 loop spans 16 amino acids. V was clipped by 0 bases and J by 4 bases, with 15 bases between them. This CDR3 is CASSYSSATPSYGYTF. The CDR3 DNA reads TGTGCCAGCAGTTACTCGTCAGCTACCCCTTCCTATGGCTACACCTTC.

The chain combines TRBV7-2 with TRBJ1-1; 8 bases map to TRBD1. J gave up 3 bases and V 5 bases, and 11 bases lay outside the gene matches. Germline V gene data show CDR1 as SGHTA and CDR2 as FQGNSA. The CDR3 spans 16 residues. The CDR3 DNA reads TGTGCCAGCAGCCCGTGGCAGGGGGCGTATTACACTGAAGCTTTCTTT. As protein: CASSPWQGAYYTEAFF.

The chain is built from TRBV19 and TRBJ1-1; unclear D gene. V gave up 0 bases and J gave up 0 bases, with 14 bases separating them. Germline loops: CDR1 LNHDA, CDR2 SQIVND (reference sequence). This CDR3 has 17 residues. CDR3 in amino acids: CASSIEGGGVMNTEAFF. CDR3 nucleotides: TGTGCCAGTAGTATAGAAGGAGGTGGGGTCATGAACACTGAAGCTTTCTTT. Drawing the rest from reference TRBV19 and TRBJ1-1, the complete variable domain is DGGITQSPKYLFRKEGQNVTLSCEQNLNHDAMYWYRQDPGQGLRLIYYSQIVNDFQKGDIAEGYSVSREKKESFPLTVTSAQKNPTAFYLCASSIEGGGVMNTEAFFGQGTRLTVV.

CDR3 DNA sequence: TGTGCCAGAAGGGGCCGGACAGGCAATTCACCCCTCCACTTT. This gives the protein CARRGRTGNSPLHF. The rearrangement links TRBV5-3 to TRBJ1-6; 7 bases agree with TRBD1. TRBV5-3 is noted as an ORF with a role that remains uncertain. With 5 bases clipped from V and 7 bases from J, the junction kept 6 bases outside the gene matches. The CDR3 consists of 14 residues.

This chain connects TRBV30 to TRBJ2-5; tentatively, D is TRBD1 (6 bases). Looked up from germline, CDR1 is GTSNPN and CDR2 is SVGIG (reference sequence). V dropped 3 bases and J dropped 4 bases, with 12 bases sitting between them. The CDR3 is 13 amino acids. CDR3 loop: CAWSGQSPETQYF. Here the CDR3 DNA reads TGTGCCTGGAGCGGACAGTCTCCAGAGACCCAGTACTTC.

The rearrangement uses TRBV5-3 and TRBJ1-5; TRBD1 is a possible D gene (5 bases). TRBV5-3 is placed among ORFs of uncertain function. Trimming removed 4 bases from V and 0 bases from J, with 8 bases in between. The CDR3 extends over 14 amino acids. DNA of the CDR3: TGTGCCAGAAGCACAGGATATAGCAATCAGCCCCAGCATTTT. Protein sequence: CARSTGYSNQPQHF.

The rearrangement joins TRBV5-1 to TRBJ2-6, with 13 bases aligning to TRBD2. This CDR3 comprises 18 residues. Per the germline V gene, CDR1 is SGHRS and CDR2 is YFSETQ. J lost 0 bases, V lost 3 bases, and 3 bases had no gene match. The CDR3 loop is CASSSGLAGSSGANVLTF. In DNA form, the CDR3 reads TGCGCCAGCAGCTCGGGACTAGCGGGGTCCTCTGGGGCCAACGTCCTGACTTTC. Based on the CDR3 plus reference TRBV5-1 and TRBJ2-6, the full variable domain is KAGVTQTPRYLIKTRGQQVTLSCSPISGHRSVSWYQQTPGQGLQFLFEYFSETQRNKGNFPGRFSGRQFSNSRSEMNVSTLELGDSALYLCASSSGLAGSSGANVLTFGAGSRLTVL.

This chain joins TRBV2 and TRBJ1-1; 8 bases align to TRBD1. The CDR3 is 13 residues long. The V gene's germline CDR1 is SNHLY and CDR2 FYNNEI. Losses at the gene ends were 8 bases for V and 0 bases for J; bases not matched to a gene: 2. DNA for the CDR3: TGTGCCAGCTGGGACAGGATGAACACTGAAGCTTTCTTT. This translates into CASWDRMNTEAFF.

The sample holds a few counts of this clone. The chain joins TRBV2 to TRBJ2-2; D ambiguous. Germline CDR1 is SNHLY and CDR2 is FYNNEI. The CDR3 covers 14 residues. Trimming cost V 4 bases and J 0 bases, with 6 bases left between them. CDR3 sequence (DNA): TGTGCCAGCAGTGGAGCGACGAACACCGGGGAGCTGTTTTTT. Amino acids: CASSGATNTGELFF.